Listed here are 21 T cell receptor gamma chains from one sample, sequenced in a study of intestinal T cells in coeliac disease. TRG repertoires were amplified with LymphoTrack primers from approximately 0.2 ug of biopsy DNA. TCRdb fed the multiplex PCR reads to CATT. The sample lists 600 to 900 gamma-chain clones; about 50% were seen once. Each case's genomic DNA was extracted from ten approximately 5-µm formalin-fixed paraffin-embedded scrolls. The material sequenced was a duodenal biopsy. All receptors come from a human donor who served as a control with a normal duodenal biopsy, not a healthy volunteer.

Concerning this clone itself: A read error likely explains why the TCRdb protein, taken from a much larger clone, differs from this DNA's translation at residue 11; the protein shown is translated from the DNA. This chain links TRGV10 with TRGJP1. TRGV10 is classed as an ORF, of uncertain function. The CDR3 consists of 14 residues. As DNA, the CDR3 is TGTGCTGCGTGGGCGAATACCACTGGTTGGCTCAAGATATTT. Translating it yields CAAWANTTGWLKIF.

The gene calls are TRGV10 and TRGJP1. TRGV10 qualifies as an ORF whose function is uncertain. The CDR3 totals 15 residues. The junction had 22 bases not matched to a gene; V was cut back by 8 bases and J by 15 bases. DNA for the CDR3: TGTGCTGCGTGGGACTACAACACCTCGTTGGTTGTCAAGATATTT. Translated, it gives CAAWDYNTSLVVKIF.

The chain is built from TRGV10 and TRGJ1 or TRGJ2. TRGV10 is marked as an open reading frame, function uncertain. The CDR3 runs to 16 residues. The ends lost 8 bases at V and 5 bases at J; junction bases unmatched: 19. The CDR3, as DNA: TGTGCTGCGTGGGATTACCCCCCGACCCTTCATTATAAGAAACTCTTT. Translation gives CAAWDYPPTLHYKKLF.

This clone has just a few counts. This DNA translates differently at residue 3 from the TCRdb protein, which is that of a much larger clone; a read error is likely, and the protein shown is the DNA's own translation. The chain couples TRGV10 to TRGJ1 or TRGJ2. TRGV10 is noted as an ORF with a role that remains uncertain. This CDR3 contains 14 residues. This CDR3 is CAVWDYPPYLEKLF. Here the CDR3 DNA reads TGTGCTGTGTGGGATTATCCACCCTATCTCGAGAAACTCTTT.

A word on this clone: This DNA's translation differs at residue 8 from TCRdb's protein, which comes from a much larger clone; a read error is likely, and the protein shown is translated from the DNA. The genes are TRGV10 and TRGJP1. TRGV10 falls under the ORF class, with uncertain function. The CDR3 has 14 residues. V shed 8 bases and J 10 bases; nucleotides not matched to a gene: 14. The CDR3 DNA reads as TGTGCTGCGTGGGATTATGAGGGTAATTGGTTCAAGATATTT. It yields the protein CAAWDYEGNWFKIF.

The CDR3 loop reads CATWESPFTYKKLF. CDR3 in DNA: TGTGCCACCTGGGAATCCCCCTTTACTTATAAGAAACTCTTT. J is TRGJ1 or TRGJ2 and V is TRGV8. Per germline, CDR1 VENAVY and CDR2 YDSYNSRV. This CDR3 has 14 residues. V gave up 4 bases and J gave up 6 bases; unmatched junction bases: 12.

J is TRGJ1 or TRGJ2 and V is TRGV3. Germline V lookup: CDR1 VTNTFY, CDR2 YDVSTARD (reference sequence). V shed 10 bases, J shed 4 bases, and the junction held 10 bases outside the gene matches. This CDR3 region has 12 residues. CDR3 nucleotide sequence: TGTGCCACTGGGACAGGCTATTATAAGAAACTCTTT. Encoded protein: CATGTGYYKKLF.

The sample holds a few counts of this clone. TCRdb's protein for this DNA is that of a much larger clone and differs from the translation at residue 13, likely a read error; the protein shown is the DNA translation. The V call is TRGV10, the J call TRGJP1. TRGV10 is annotated as an ORF whose role is uncertain. The CDR3 covers 14 residues. CDR3: CAAWDYEDNWFKTF. The CDR3 DNA reads as TGTGCTGCGTGGGATTATGAGGATAATTGGTTCAAGACATTT.

The genes are TRGV2 and TRGJ1 or TRGJ2. V gave up 0 bases and J gave up 12 bases; unmatched junction bases: 8. The CDR3 length is 12 residues. CDR1 is EGSNGY, CDR2 YDSYNSKV, per germline. CDR3 protein: CATWDGPEAKLF. The CDR3 region has the DNA TGTGCCACCTGGGACGGGCCCGAGGCGAAACTCTTT.

J is TRGJ1 or TRGJ2 and V is TRGV9. The CDR3 length is 14 residues. Per the germline V gene, CDR1 is GITISATS and CDR2 is ISYDGTV (reference sequence). The V gene end was trimmed by 3 bases and the J gene end by 3 bases; junction bases not matched to a gene: 8. The chain's CDR3 is CALWEWATYYKKLF. DNA for the CDR3: TGTGCCTTGTGGGAGTGGGCCACTTATTATAAGAAACTCTTT.

For this clone: TCRdb attributes to this sequence the protein of a much larger clone, which differs from the DNA translation at residue 3; a read error is likely, and the protein displayed is translated from the DNA. The V and J genes are TRGV8 and TRGJP2. Per germline, CDR1 VENAVY and CDR2 YDSYNSRV. The CDR3 extends over 15 amino acids. For the CDR3, the DNA is TGTGCCGCCTGGGATCCCCACCAAGGGGATTGGATCAAGACGTTT. Residues: CAAWDPHQGDWIKTF.

The chain uses TRGV2 and TRGJ1 or TRGJ2. The ends lost 5 bases at V and 10 bases at J; junction bases unmatched: 11. The length of the CDR3 is 12 residues. The V gene's germline CDR1 is EGSNGY and CDR2 YDSYNSKV. The CDR3 loop is CATWACIIKKLF. The CDR3 DNA sequence: TGTGCCACCTGGGCGTGTATTATAAAGAAACTCTTT.

Sample share makes this clone large. The V call is TRGV3, the J call TRGJ1 or TRGJ2. This CDR3 is built from 11 residues. The germline gives CDR1 VTNTFY, CDR2 YDVSTARD (reference sequence). Losses at the gene ends were 0 bases for V and 12 bases for J; bases not matched to a gene: 5. DNA of the CDR3: TGTGCCACCTGGGACAGGCGGGGGAAACTCTTT. As protein: CATWDRRGKLF.

Within the sample, this clone is large. This CDR3 reads CACWIIRLNYYKKLF. The CDR3 bases are TGTGCCTGCTGGATTATAAGGCTAAATTATTATAAGAAACTCTTT. This chain uses TRGV11 with TRGJ1 or TRGJ2. TRGV11 is given ORF status, its function remaining uncertain. There are 15 residues in the CDR3. Germline trimming cut 5 bases from V and 1 base from J; bases unmatched to any gene: 8.

Concerning this clone itself: TCRdb pairs this DNA with a much larger clone's protein that differs at residue 8, likely a read error; the protein shown was translated from the DNA. The chain recombines TRGV8 with TRGJ1 or TRGJ2. CDR1 is VENAVY, CDR2 YDSYNSRV, per germline. The CDR3 is 11 residues long. CDR3: CATWHYYRKLF. The CDR3 DNA is TGTGCCACCTGGCATTATTATAGGAAACTCTTT.

Regarding this clone: A much larger clone lies one base from this, so it may be a read error. V gene TRGV8 combines with J gene TRGJP1. Germline CDR1 is VENAVY and CDR2 is YDSYNSRV. The V and J ends lost 1 base and 0 bases, in that order; junction bases with no gene match: 26. The CDR3 has 23 amino acids. CDR3 coding DNA: TGTGCCACCTGGGATAGTTTGGAGGCGTCTTTAGCCGAAGAGTATACCACTGGTTGGTTCAAGATATTT. Protein: CATWDSLEASLAEEYTTGWFKIF.

Within the sample, this clone is large. The CDR3 DNA reads as TGTGCCACCTGGGACGGGAATTATTATAAGAAACTCTTT. Translation gives CATWDGNYYKKLF. V usage is TRGV2 and J usage is TRGJ1 or TRGJ2. The V gene's germline CDR1 is EGSNGY and CDR2 YDSYNSKV. The ends lost 0 bases at V and 1 base at J; junction bases unmatched: 0. The CDR3 length is 13 residues.

The CDR3 reads CACWIRQQAGWFKIF. In nucleotides, the CDR3 is TGTGCCTGCTGGATTAGGCAACAGGCGGGTTGGTTCAAGATATTT. The chain uses TRGV11 and TRGJP1. TRGV11 is an ORF; its function is uncertain. The CDR3 has 15 residues. V was clipped by 1 base and J by 8 bases; unmatched bases: 7.

By sample fraction, this clone is large. V usage is TRGV8 and J usage is TRGJ1 or TRGJ2. Germline V lookup: CDR1 VENAVY, CDR2 YDSYNSRV. Trimming cost V 5 bases and J 0 bases; bases outside gene matches: 1. CDR3 length equals 12 residues. CDR3 sequence: CATWANYYKKLF. The DNA of the CDR3 is TGTGCCACCTGGGCGAATTATTATAAGAAACTCTTT.

Only a few counts were recorded for this clone. The chain employs TRGV2 and TRGJ1 or TRGJ2. Per germline, CDR1 EGSNGY and CDR2 YDSYNSKV. There are 12 residues in the CDR3. The V and J ends lost 0 bases and 6 bases, in that order; junction bases with no gene match: 2. The CDR3 bases are TGTGCCACCTGGGACGGGCCTTATAAGAAACTCTTT. Its translation: CATWDGPYKKLF.

There are a few counts of this clone. A much larger clone is a single base away; this may be a read error. This specimen includes other DNA sequences encoding the same CDR3. The J gene is TRGJP2, the V gene TRGV2. This CDR3 spans 14 amino acids. Germline CDR1 is EGSNGY and CDR2 is YDSYNSKV. CDR3: CATWDGGSDWIKTF. CDR3 bases: TGTGCCACCTGGGACGGCGGGAGTGATTGGATCAAGACGTTC.